This is a list of T cell receptor beta chains from one sample in a study of T-cell memory formation after mild COVID-19. TCRdb ran MiXCR on the 5' RACE reads and lists one entry per CDR3 protein. The table records about 250,000 distinct CDR3 sequences, just over 15% of them present only once. Sequencing was carried out using PBMCs or a T cell subset sorted from them (not recorded which). The source of these receptors is an adult woman who had mild COVID-19 (a few samples of this study predate the infection). Cell type and time point are not known. Both conserved end residues are part of each CDR3. Each record gives: D gene, V gene, J gene, clone size, CDR3 DNA, CDR3 protein. A D gene is named only where the DNA matches it firmly. Expanded clones are given a class, and other clones once, few, many or no size at all.

d_call: -; v_call: TRBV24-1; j_call: TRBJ2-1; clone_size: -; cdr3_nt: TGTGCCACCAGTGATTTGAAGTTTGGCTCCTACAATGAGCAGTTCTTC; cdr3_aa: CATSDLKFGSYNEQFF
d_call: TRBD2; v_call: TRBV20-1; j_call: TRBJ2-1; clone_size: few; cdr3_nt: TGCAGTGCTCATACTAGCGGAAGCTCCTACAATGAGCAGTTCTTC; cdr3_aa: CSAHTSGSSYNEQFF
d_call: TRBD2; v_call: TRBV12-3/TRBV12-4; j_call: TRBJ2-1; clone_size: -; cdr3_nt: TGTGCCAGCACCGTGATGGCTAGCGGGAATGAGCAGTTCTTC; cdr3_aa: CASTVMASGNEQFF
d_call: -; v_call: TRBV7-7; j_call: TRBJ2-2; clone_size: many; cdr3_nt: TGTGCCAGCAGCTTGGGGCAGGGTCGCACCGGGGAGCTGTTTTTT; cdr3_aa: CASSLGQGRTGELFF
d_call: -; v_call: TRBV6-6; j_call: TRBJ2-6; clone_size: -; cdr3_nt: TGTGCCAGCAGTTATAGTAGCGGCCCTAACTCTGGGGCCAACGTCCTGACTTTC; cdr3_aa: CASSYSSGPNSGANVLTF
d_call: -; v_call: TRBV3-1; j_call: TRBJ1-2; clone_size: -; cdr3_nt: TGTGCCAGCAGCCAAGCGGGGGGGCAGGCTCGGGGCTACACCTTC; cdr3_aa: CASSQAGGQARGYTF
d_call: -; v_call: TRBV15; j_call: TRBJ2-7; clone_size: -; cdr3_nt: TGTGCCACCAGCACGGGGGTTAGCTCCTACGAGCAGTACTTC; cdr3_aa: CATSTGVSSYEQYF
d_call: -; v_call: TRBV7-2; j_call: TRBJ2-1; clone_size: many; cdr3_nt: TGTGCCAGCAGCTCGCCGGGACTCCCCTACAATGAGCAGTTCTTC; cdr3_aa: CASSSPGLPYNEQFF
d_call: -; v_call: TRBV12-3/TRBV12-4; j_call: TRBJ1-6; clone_size: few; cdr3_nt: TGTGCCAGCAGTTCCGGGGCCGGGACTTATAATTCACCCCTCCACTTT; cdr3_aa: CASSSGAGTYNSPLHF
d_call: -; v_call: TRBV14; j_call: TRBJ1-2; clone_size: -; cdr3_nt: TGTGCCAGCAGCCATAATTCGGCCGGTGGGTATGGCTACACCTTC; cdr3_aa: CASSHNSAGGYGYTF
d_call: TRBD1; v_call: TRBV3-1; j_call: TRBJ2-7; clone_size: -; cdr3_nt: TGTGCCAGCAGTCCGGACAGGGTCGTCAACGAGCAGTACTTC; cdr3_aa: CASSPDRVVNEQYF
d_call: -; v_call: TRBV6-5; j_call: TRBJ1-2; clone_size: -; cdr3_nt: TGTGCCAGCAGTTACTACTCCAGGGGTAGTAACTATGGCTACACCTTC; cdr3_aa: CASSYYSRGSNYGYTF
d_call: -; v_call: TRBV12-3/TRBV12-4; j_call: TRBJ1-2; clone_size: -; cdr3_nt: TGTGCCAGCAGTCCAAGGATTAGTGTCTCTGGCTACACCTTC; cdr3_aa: CASSPRISVSGYTF
d_call: -; v_call: TRBV7-6; j_call: TRBJ2-5; clone_size: -; cdr3_nt: TGTGCCAGCAGCCCTACGACAGGGAGGCGAGAGACCCAGTACTTC; cdr3_aa: CASSPTTGRRETQYF
d_call: TRBD1; v_call: TRBV12-3/TRBV12-4; j_call: TRBJ2-3; clone_size: many; cdr3_nt: TGTGCCAGCAGCCGGGACAGAGAGGAGTATTTT; cdr3_aa: CASSRDREEYF
d_call: -; v_call: TRBV7-2; j_call: TRBJ1-1; clone_size: few; cdr3_nt: TGTGCCAGCAGCCTTATGGCCCACACTGAAGCTTTCTTT; cdr3_aa: CASSLMAHTEAFF
d_call: -; v_call: TRBV15; j_call: TRBJ1-6; clone_size: -; cdr3_nt: TGTGCCACCAGAGATCAGGATTCACCCCTCCACTTT; cdr3_aa: CATRDQDSPLHF
d_call: TRBD2; v_call: TRBV20-1; j_call: TRBJ2-1; clone_size: many; cdr3_nt: TGCAGTGCCACTTCGGGGGGGATGATCTCCTACAATGAGCAGTTCTTC; cdr3_aa: CSATSGGMISYNEQFF
d_call: -; v_call: TRBV4-2; j_call: TRBJ2-1; clone_size: -; cdr3_nt: TGTGCCAGCACCGGGACAAGCTCCTACAATGAGCAGTTCTTC; cdr3_aa: CASTGTSSYNEQFF
d_call: -; v_call: TRBV9; j_call: TRBJ2-7; clone_size: few; cdr3_nt: TGTGCCAGCAGCCCAACCGACAACAGGGTTGTGTCCTACGAGCAGTACTTC; cdr3_aa: CASSPTDNRVVSYEQYF
d_call: TRBD2; v_call: TRBV20-1; j_call: TRBJ2-2; clone_size: -; cdr3_nt: TGCAGTGCTAGTGACAGCGGGGCCTACACCGGGGAGCTGTTTTTT; cdr3_aa: CSASDSGAYTGELFF
d_call: TRBD2; v_call: TRBV6-2/TRBV6-3; j_call: TRBJ2-1; clone_size: few; cdr3_nt: TGTGCCAGCGGGGATTTAGCGGGAGTAAGCAATGAGCAGTTCTTC; cdr3_aa: CASGDLAGVSNEQFF
d_call: -; v_call: TRBV18; j_call: TRBJ1-1; clone_size: -; cdr3_nt: TGTGCCAGCTCACGGGACGGATCAACTGAAGCTTTCTTT; cdr3_aa: CASSRDGSTEAFF
d_call: -; v_call: TRBV20-1; j_call: TRBJ1-5; clone_size: -; cdr3_nt: TGCAGTGCTGAAAACCGGGACAGCAATCAGCCCCAGCATTTT; cdr3_aa: CSAENRDSNQPQHF
d_call: TRBD2; v_call: TRBV7-9; j_call: TRBJ2-1; clone_size: -; cdr3_nt: TGTGCCAGCAGCAGACTAGCGGGAGGCATAGAGCAGTTCTTC; cdr3_aa: CASSRLAGGIEQFF
d_call: TRBD1; v_call: TRBV24-1; j_call: TRBJ2-6; clone_size: few; cdr3_nt: TGTGCCACCAGCCGGGACAGGGGACCTGGGGCCAACGTCCTGACTTTC; cdr3_aa: CATSRDRGPGANVLTF
d_call: -; v_call: TRBV15; j_call: TRBJ1-2; clone_size: -; cdr3_nt: TGTGCCACCAGTCAACGTGCCGGGTACGGCTACACCTTC; cdr3_aa: CATSQRAGYGYTF
d_call: -; v_call: TRBV29-1; j_call: TRBJ1-3; clone_size: -; cdr3_nt: TGCAGCGTAAAGCTGTCCCTCTCTGGAAACACCATATATTTT; cdr3_aa: CSVKLSLSGNTIYF
d_call: -; v_call: TRBV29-1; j_call: TRBJ2-3; clone_size: few; cdr3_nt: TGCAGCGCAAGAACGGACGCGGGCACAGATACGCAGTATTTT; cdr3_aa: CSARTDAGTDTQYF
d_call: -; v_call: TRBV4-1; j_call: TRBJ2-5; clone_size: -; cdr3_nt: TGCGCCAGCAGCCAAGACGGGGACCGCCGGGGGACCCAGTACTTC; cdr3_aa: CASSQDGDRRGTQYF
d_call: -; v_call: TRBV6-2/TRBV6-3; j_call: TRBJ2-7; clone_size: few; cdr3_nt: TGTGCCAGCAGTTACAGCGGATACGGTGAGCAGTACTTC; cdr3_aa: CASSYSGYGEQYF
d_call: -; v_call: TRBV20-1; j_call: TRBJ2-5; clone_size: -; cdr3_nt: TGCAGTGCAGAAAATTTACAGGGACGAGAGACCCAGTACTTC; cdr3_aa: CSAENLQGRETQYF
d_call: -; v_call: TRBV5-4; j_call: TRBJ2-1; clone_size: few; cdr3_nt: TGTGCCAGCAGCTTGGGGCAGGGTGGAAGGTCCTACAATGAGCAGTTCTTC; cdr3_aa: CASSLGQGGRSYNEQFF
d_call: TRBD2; v_call: TRBV19; j_call: TRBJ2-7; clone_size: few; cdr3_nt: TGTGCCAGTAGACCCAGGACTAGCGCCTACGAGCAGTACTTC; cdr3_aa: CASRPRTSAYEQYF
d_call: TRBD1; v_call: TRBV10-3; j_call: TRBJ2-2; clone_size: -; cdr3_nt: TGTGCCATCAGAAAGGACAGGGGAGCCGGGGAGCTGTTTTTT; cdr3_aa: CAIRKDRGAGELFF
d_call: -; v_call: TRBV7-3; j_call: TRBJ2-7; clone_size: -; cdr3_nt: TGTGCCAGCAGCTTAGATTCGGGAGCTGCTGGCGAGCAGTACTTC; cdr3_aa: CASSLDSGAAGEQYF
d_call: -; v_call: TRBV14; j_call: TRBJ2-2; clone_size: -; cdr3_nt: TGTGCCAGCAGCCAAGGATATGGGGAGCTGTTTTTT; cdr3_aa: CASSQGYGELFF
d_call: TRBD2; v_call: TRBV3-1; j_call: TRBJ2-1; clone_size: many; cdr3_nt: TGTGCCAGCAGCCCTAGGACTAGCGGGACTCCTCCTTACAATGAGCAGTTCTTC; cdr3_aa: CASSPRTSGTPPYNEQFF
d_call: -; v_call: TRBV29-1; j_call: TRBJ2-5; clone_size: -; cdr3_nt: TGCAGCGTTGAACTCCGGGGATTCGCGAAGACCCAGTACTTC; cdr3_aa: CSVELRGFAKTQYF
d_call: TRBD1; v_call: TRBV2; j_call: TRBJ1-1; clone_size: -; cdr3_nt: TGTGCCAGCAGCATTAGGACAGGGCACACTGAAGCTTTCTTT; cdr3_aa: CASSIRTGHTEAFF
d_call: -; v_call: TRBV7-2; j_call: TRBJ1-4; clone_size: many; cdr3_nt: TGTGCCAGCAGCTTATACGGCCTAAATGAAAAACTGTTTTTT; cdr3_aa: CASSLYGLNEKLFF
d_call: -; v_call: TRBV4-3; j_call: TRBJ1-5; clone_size: -; cdr3_nt: TGCGCCAGCAGCCAAGACCCTCAAGGCGGTCCGAATCAGCCCCAGCATTTT; cdr3_aa: CASSQDPQGGPNQPQHF
d_call: -; v_call: TRBV5-1; j_call: TRBJ2-7; clone_size: -; cdr3_nt: TGCGCCAGCAGCCCTCGGAGGGAACAGGGTATAGGAGGCGAGCAGTACTTC; cdr3_aa: CASSPRREQGIGGEQYF
d_call: TRBD1; v_call: TRBV7-9; j_call: TRBJ1-1; clone_size: -; cdr3_nt: TGTGCCAGCAGCCACGGACAGGAGAAGGGACAGGGCACTGAAGCTTTCTTT; cdr3_aa: CASSHGQEKGQGTEAFF
d_call: TRBD2; v_call: TRBV24-1; j_call: TRBJ2-1; clone_size: -; cdr3_nt: TGTGCCACCAGGACTAGCGGGAGGGGGAGTGAGCAGTTCTTC; cdr3_aa: CATRTSGRGSEQFF
d_call: -; v_call: TRBV25-1; j_call: TRBJ2-5; clone_size: -; cdr3_nt: TGTGCCAGCAGTGCTGCCGGGACCCAGTACTTC; cdr3_aa: CASSAAGTQYF
d_call: -; v_call: TRBV18; j_call: TRBJ2-7; clone_size: -; cdr3_nt: TGTGCCAGCTCATCGGGTACTGGGACTTTTAGCTCCTACGAGCAGTACTTC; cdr3_aa: CASSSGTGTFSSYEQYF
d_call: -; v_call: TRBV7-2; j_call: TRBJ1-6; clone_size: -; cdr3_nt: TGTGCCAGCAGCTTAGTTACGCTCGGGCCCTCACCCCTCCACTTT; cdr3_aa: CASSLVTLGPSPLHF
d_call: -; v_call: TRBV9; j_call: TRBJ2-3; clone_size: few; cdr3_nt: TGTGCCAGCAGCGGTCAGTCACGCACAGATACGCAGTATTTT; cdr3_aa: CASSGQSRTDTQYF
d_call: -; v_call: TRBV30; j_call: TRBJ2-7; clone_size: -; cdr3_nt: TGTGCCTGGAGTGTAAGGGGGAATCGCGGCGAGCAGTACTTC; cdr3_aa: CAWSVRGNRGEQYF
d_call: -; v_call: TRBV4-2; j_call: TRBJ2-1; clone_size: few; cdr3_nt: TGTGCCAGCAGCCCAACGAACAACTGGGGTGAGCAGTTCTTC; cdr3_aa: CASSPTNNWGEQFF
d_call: TRBD2; v_call: TRBV5-6; j_call: TRBJ2-3; clone_size: -; cdr3_nt: TGTGCCAGCAGCTCTACGGGGGGGGCCGATACGCAGTATTTT; cdr3_aa: CASSSTGGADTQYF
d_call: TRBD2; v_call: TRBV7-3; j_call: TRBJ2-5; clone_size: many; cdr3_nt: TGTGCCAGCAGCTTATCGGGGGGGCGAGAAGAGACCCAGTACTTC; cdr3_aa: CASSLSGGREETQYF
d_call: -; v_call: TRBV12-3/TRBV12-4; j_call: TRBJ1-5; clone_size: -; cdr3_nt: TGTGCCAGCAGAACGGGGTCTTATGGTGGGCCCCAGCATTTT; cdr3_aa: CASRTGSYGGPQHF